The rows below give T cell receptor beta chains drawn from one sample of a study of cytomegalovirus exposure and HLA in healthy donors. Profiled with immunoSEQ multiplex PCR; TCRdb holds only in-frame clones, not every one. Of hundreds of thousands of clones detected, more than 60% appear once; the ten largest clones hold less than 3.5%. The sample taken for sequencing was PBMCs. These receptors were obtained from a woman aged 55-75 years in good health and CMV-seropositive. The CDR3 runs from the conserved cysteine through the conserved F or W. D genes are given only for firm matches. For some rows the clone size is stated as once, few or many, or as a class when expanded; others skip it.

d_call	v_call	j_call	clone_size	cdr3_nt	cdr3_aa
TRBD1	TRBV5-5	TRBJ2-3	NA	TGTGCCAGCAGCTTGGACAGGGGGCTTGTAGATACGCAGTATTTT	CASSLDRGLVDTQYF
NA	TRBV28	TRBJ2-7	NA	TGTGCCAGCAGCAGTAACGAGGCCAGGGGACACGAGCAGTACTTC	CASSSNEARGHEQYF
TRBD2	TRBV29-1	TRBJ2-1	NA	TGCAGCGTTGAGGAGGGAGCGGGAGGGAGTTACAATGAGCAGTTCTTC	CSVEEGAGGSYNEQFF
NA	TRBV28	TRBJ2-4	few	TGTGCCACCATCCTACAGGGTGCGGACATTCAGTACTTC	CATILQGADIQYF
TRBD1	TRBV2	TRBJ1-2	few	TGTGCCAGCAGTCCAACAGGACAGGGAGGATCTGGCTACACCTTC	CASSPTGQGGSGYTF
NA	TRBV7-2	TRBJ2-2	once	TGTGCCAGCAGCTTAGAGGGAGTCGGGGAGCTGTTTTTT	CASSLEGVGELFF
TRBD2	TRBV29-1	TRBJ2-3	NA	TGCAGCGTTGAATGGCGGGGGAGAAGCACAGATACGCAGTATTTT	CSVEWRGRSTDTQYF
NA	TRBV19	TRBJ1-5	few	TGTGCCAGTAGGGATGGGGGGGCCGGAGGGGATCAGCCCCAGCATTTT	CASRDGGAGGDQPQHF
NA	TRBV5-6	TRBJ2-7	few	TGTGCCAGCACCCTCGGGAGAACCTACGAGCAGTACTTC	CASTLGRTYEQYF
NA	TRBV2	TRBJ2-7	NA	TGTGCCAGCAGTCAGAGGACAACCTACGAGCAGTACTTC	CASSQRTTYEQYF
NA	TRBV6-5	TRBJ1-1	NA	TGTGCCAGCAGTTACCCCGACAGGAGCACTGAAGCTTTCTTT	CASSYPDRSTEAFF